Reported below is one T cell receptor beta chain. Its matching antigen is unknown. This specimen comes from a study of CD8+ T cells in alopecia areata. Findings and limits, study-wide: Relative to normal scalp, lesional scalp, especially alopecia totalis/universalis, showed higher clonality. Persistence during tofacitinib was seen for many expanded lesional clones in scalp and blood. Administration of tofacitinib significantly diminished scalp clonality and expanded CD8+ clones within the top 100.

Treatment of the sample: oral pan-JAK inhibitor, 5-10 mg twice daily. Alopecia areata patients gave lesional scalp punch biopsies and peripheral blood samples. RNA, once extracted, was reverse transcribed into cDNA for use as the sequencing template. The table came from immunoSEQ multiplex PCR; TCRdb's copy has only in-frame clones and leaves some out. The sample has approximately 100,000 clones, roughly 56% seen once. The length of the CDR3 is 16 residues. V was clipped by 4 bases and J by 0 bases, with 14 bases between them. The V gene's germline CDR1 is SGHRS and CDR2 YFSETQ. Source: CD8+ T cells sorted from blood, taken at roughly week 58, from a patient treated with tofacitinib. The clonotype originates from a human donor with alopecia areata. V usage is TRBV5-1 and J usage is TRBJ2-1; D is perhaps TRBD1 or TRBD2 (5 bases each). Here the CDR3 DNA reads TGCGCCAGCAGCGGGAGACAGAGGAGCTCCTACAATGAGCAGTTCTTC. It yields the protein CASSGRQRSSYNEQFF.